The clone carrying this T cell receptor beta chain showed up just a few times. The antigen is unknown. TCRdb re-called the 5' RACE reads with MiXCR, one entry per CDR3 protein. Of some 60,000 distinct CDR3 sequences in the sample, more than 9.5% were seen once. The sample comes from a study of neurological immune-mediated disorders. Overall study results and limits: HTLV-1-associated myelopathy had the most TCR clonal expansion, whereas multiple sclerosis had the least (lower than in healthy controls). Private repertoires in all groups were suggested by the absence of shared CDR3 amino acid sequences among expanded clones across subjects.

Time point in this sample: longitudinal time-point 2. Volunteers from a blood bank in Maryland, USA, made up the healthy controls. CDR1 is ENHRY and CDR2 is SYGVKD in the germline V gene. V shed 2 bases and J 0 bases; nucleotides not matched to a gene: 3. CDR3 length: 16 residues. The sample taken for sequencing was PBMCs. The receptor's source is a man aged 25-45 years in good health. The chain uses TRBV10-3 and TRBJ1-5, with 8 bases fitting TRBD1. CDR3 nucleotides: TGTGCCATCAGTGAGGCAGGGGGCTATAGCAATCAGCCCCAGCATTTT. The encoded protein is CAISEAGGYSNQPQHF.